The source of this TCR beta chain is a study of T cells in tumors after PD-1 blockade. V was trimmed by 2 bases and J by 5 bases, leaving 11 bases between them. Looked up from germline, CDR1 is SGHDT and CDR2 is YYEEEE. The CDR3 has 14 residues. Sequenced by immunoSEQ multiplex PCR; TCRdb stores in-frame clones only, minus some. The sample consists of roughly 50,000 clones, 81% of them appearing once. The sequence came from a human donor with basal cell carcinoma. The sequences come from PBMCs, collected before anti-PD-1 treatment. V usage is TRBV5-6 and J usage is TRBJ2-1; D ambiguous. The CDR3 sequence is CASSFPSPNNEQFF. The CDR3 DNA reads as TGTGCCAGCAGCTTTCCGAGTCCCAACAATGAGCAGTTCTTC.